The 17 T cell receptor beta chains reported below all come from one sample, sequenced in a study of beta chain features in type 1 diabetes. Expressed TCRB transcripts got sequenced, as all isolated RNA was reverse transcribed. Clones were read by immunoSEQ multiplex PCR, and TCRdb kept only the in-frame ones, dropping some. The sample yields 850,000 to 900,000 clones, roughly a sixth seen once. Sequenced: naive CD4+ T cells from blood. The receptors originated from a woman younger than 30 in good health.

This chain connects TRBV6-5 to TRBJ2-5, with D possibly TRBD2 on 5 matching bases. Trimming stripped 6 bases from V and 1 base from J, with 12 bases between. The CDR3 length is 14 residues. Germline V CDR1 and CDR2: MNHEY, SVGAGI. The CDR3 region has the DNA TGTGCCAGCAGCCACCAGCGGTTCCAAGAGACCCAGTACTTC. Amino acid sequence: CASSHQRFQETQYF.

For this clone: Other DNA sequences in the same sample also yield this CDR3. V and J are TRBV5-1 and TRBJ2-6; D unresolved. V shed 4 bases and J shed 0 bases, with 8 bases lying between them. The CDR3 runs to 15 residues. Germline CDR1 and CDR2: SGHRS and YFSETQ. The CDR3 loop is CASSLQRSGANVLTF. In DNA, the CDR3 is TGCGCCAGCAGCCTACAGCGCTCTGGGGCCAACGTCCTGACTTTC.

The chain carries TRBV28 and TRBJ1-1; 9 nucleotides align to TRBD1. The germline V gene encodes CDR1 MDHEN and CDR2 SYDVKM. This CDR3 is built from 15 residues. The ends lost 3 bases at V and 5 bases at J; junction bases unmatched: 7. The CDR3 region is CASSFWGQGLTEAFF. The CDR3 coding sequence is TGTGCCAGCAGTTTTTGGGGACAGGGATTAACTGAAGCTTTCTTT. Full variable domain (remainder filled in from reference TRBV28 and TRBJ1-1): DVKVTQSSRYLVKRTGEKVFLECVQDMDHENMFWYRQDPGLGLRLIYFSYDVKMKEKGDIPEGYSVSREKKERFSLILESASTNQTSMYLCASSFWGQGLTEAFFGQGTRLTVV.

This clone occurred a few times. The chain is built from TRBV6-1 and TRBJ2-7, with TRBD2 matching over 8 bases. CDR1 and CDR2 (germline): MNHNS, SASEGT. The ends lost 3 bases at V and 1 base at J; junction bases unmatched: 11. This CDR3 comprises 17 residues. The DNA for the CDR3 is TGTGCCAGCAGTGATAAAGCGGGAGCGGGCCTATCCTACGAGCAGTACTTC. Translated: CASSDKAGAGLSYEQYF.

The chain uses TRBV7-2 and TRBJ1-4; D is unresolved. CDR1 SGHTA and CDR2 FQGNSA come from the germline V gene. CDR3 length: 15 amino acids. The V end was cut by 5 bases, the J end by 7 bases, with 17 bases between. The CDR3 protein is CASSPTSHPGEKLFF. The CDR3 region has the DNA TGTGCCAGCAGCCCGACGTCCCATCCGGGTGAAAAACTGTTTTTT.

The CDR3 protein is CASSLEVRSGANVLTF. The CDR3 DNA reads TGTGCCAGCAGCTTAGAGGTGCGATCTGGGGCCAACGTCCTGACTTTC. The chain joins TRBV11-2 to TRBJ2-6; D is unclear. This CDR3 contains 16 residues. Trimming pared 0 bases from V and 1 base from J, leaving 7 bases between. Germline CDR1 SGHAT, CDR2 FQNNGV.

This chain joins TRBV5-1 and TRBJ2-7; D is possibly TRBD1 (7 bases). This CDR3 has 15 residues. Germline V gives CDR1 SGHRS, CDR2 YFSETQ. V dropped 5 bases and J dropped 2 bases, with 17 bases sitting between them. The CDR3 spells CASREGAGNTYEQYF. Here the CDR3 DNA reads TGCGCCAGCAGGGAGGGGGCGGGTAACACCTACGAGCAGTACTTC.

This clone was seen a handful of times. V gene TRBV6-5 combines with J gene TRBJ2-1, with a weak D call TRBD1 (6 bases). CDR3 length equals 12 residues. Trimming left V 5 bases short and J 11 bases short, with 13 bases between. Germline-derived CDR1 and CDR2 are MNHEY and SVGAGI. In DNA form, the CDR3 reads TGTGCCAGCAGTGACCGGGACATTAAGCAGTTCTTC. Encoded protein: CASSDRDIKQFF.

This clone occurred a few times. The gene calls are TRBV7-9 and TRBJ2-5, with D possibly matching TRBD2 (5 bases). Trimming took off 5 bases at V and 9 bases at J, with 19 bases between the two ends. The CDR3 is 14 amino acids. From germline, CDR1 is SEHNR and CDR2 FQNEAQ (reference sequence). CDR3 residues: CASSQSGPGGSQYF. The CDR3 DNA follows: TGTGCCAGCAGCCAAAGCGGCCCGGGCGGGTCCCAGTACTTC.

In this sample, this clone turned up a few times. The rearrangement joins TRBV5-1 to TRBJ1-4, with 7 bases lining up with TRBD1. This CDR3 has 14 residues. CDR1 and CDR2 (germline): SGHRS, YFSETQ. The ends lost 2 bases at V and 3 bases at J; junction bases unmatched: 1. The CDR3 DNA sequence: TGCGCCAGCAGCTTCGGACAGGCTAATGAAAAACTGTTTTTT. Its translation is CASSFGQANEKLFF.

The rearrangement links TRBV9 to TRBJ2-7; D is ambiguous. Looked up from germline, CDR1 is SGDLS and CDR2 is YYNGEE. The CDR3 contains 13 residues. V lost 0 bases and J 3 bases, leaving 7 bases between the germline ends. This CDR3 reads CASSVGVSYEQYF. The DNA of the CDR3 is TGTGCCAGCAGCGTAGGTGTTAGCTACGAGCAGTACTTC.

The J gene is TRBJ2-5, the V gene TRBV18; 10 bases agree with TRBD1. The CDR3 sequence is 16 residues long. CDR1 is KGHSH and CDR2 is LQKENI in the germline V gene. The V gene end was trimmed by 0 bases and the J gene end by 5 bases; junction bases not matched to a gene: 6. CDR3 sequence reads: CASSPPGTGVFETQYF. The CDR3 DNA sequence: TGTGCCAGCTCACCACCCGGGACAGGGGTTTTCGAGACCCAGTACTTC.

This rearrangement joins TRBV5-1 to TRBJ2-1; D ambiguous. V lost 5 bases and J lost 0, with 15 bases in between. CDR3 length equals 16 residues. Germline V gives CDR1 SGHRS, CDR2 YFSETQ. CDR3 region: CASSRVGGASYNEQFF. In DNA form, the CDR3 reads TGCGCCAGCAGTCGGGTGGGTGGAGCCTCCTACAATGAGCAGTTCTTC.

This clone turned up a few times. The J gene is TRBJ2-1, the V gene TRBV5-4; TRBD1 matches 7 bases. V was clipped by 5 bases and J by 3 bases; unmatched bases: 14. The CDR3 length is 17 residues. The germline gives CDR1 SGHNT, CDR2 YYREEE (reference sequence). The CDR3: CASRRGLDRALYNEQFF. In nucleotides, the CDR3 is TGTGCCAGCAGAAGGGGGCTTGACCGGGCGCTCTACAATGAGCAGTTCTTC.

The rearrangement joins TRBV28 to TRBJ2-3, with 9 bases matching TRBD1. The CDR3 is made up of 14 amino acids. Germline CDR1 is MDHEN and CDR2 is SYDVKM. V shed 7 bases and J 0 bases; nucleotides not matched to a gene: 2. CDR3 DNA sequence: TGTGCCAGCAATGGACAGGGGAGCACAGATACGCAGTATTTT. It translates to CASNGQGSTDTQYF. Variable domain in full (rest from reference TRBV28 and TRBJ2-3): DVKVTQSSRYLVKRTGEKVFLECVQDMDHENMFWYRQDPGLGLRLIYFSYDVKMKEKGDIPEGYSVSREKKERFSLILESASTNQTSMYLCASNGQGSTDTQYFGPGTRLTVL.

This chain connects TRBV4-2 to TRBJ2-7; the D gene could be TRBD1 or TRBD2 (5 bases each). The CDR3 consists of 16 residues. CDR1 and CDR2 (germline): LGHNA, YNFKEQ. Trimming stripped 3 bases from V and 3 bases from J, with 18 bases between. CDR3 coding DNA: TGTGCCAGCAGCCAGTTAAGTGGGGGTACGTTCTACGAGCAGTACTTC. It yields the protein CASSQLSGGTFYEQYF.

The chain joins TRBV14 to TRBJ1-2, with D possibly matching TRBD1 (5 bases). The CDR3 totals 15 residues. From germline, CDR1 is SGHDN and CDR2 FVKESK. V lost 3 bases and J lost 3, with 14 bases in between. The CDR3 sequence is CASSHHRIRDYGYTF. CDR3 DNA sequence: TGTGCCAGCAGCCACCACAGGATCCGCGACTATGGCTACACCTTC.